This T cell receptor (beta chain) was found in a study of tumor-infiltrating lymphocytes in localized non-small cell lung cancer. Sequenced by immunoSEQ multiplex PCR; TCRdb stores in-frame clones only, minus some. The table lists about 15,000 clones, around 81% of them singletons. The CDR3 runs to 15 residues. Germline-derived CDR1 and CDR2 are SGHTA and FQGTGA. J was trimmed by 4 bases and V by 1 base; bases with no gene match: 7. Study observations and caveats: Technical variation could not be separated from intratumor heterogeneity here. Tumor T-cell fraction was not associated with recurrence-free survival. Tumors had more T cell infiltration than uninvolved lung, per TCRbeta sequencing and CD3 counts.

As regards this clone: No antigen is known for it.

The receptor's source is a human donor with non-small cell lung cancer. The sequenced sample consisted of lung tumor tissue. The chain employs TRBV7-3 and TRBJ2-7; TRBD2 agrees at 7 bases. The CDR3 protein is CASSLNGGGPYEQYF. CDR3 coding DNA: TGTGCCAGCAGCTTAAACGGGGGAGGGCCGTACGAGCAGTACTTC. The full variable domain, with the rest looked up from reference TRBV7-3 and TRBJ2-7, is GAGVSQTPSNKVTEKGKYVELRCDPISGHTALYWYRQSLGQGPEFLIYFQGTGAADDSGLPNDRFFAVRPEGSVSTLKIQRTERGDSAVYLCASSLNGGGPYEQYFGPGTRLTVT.